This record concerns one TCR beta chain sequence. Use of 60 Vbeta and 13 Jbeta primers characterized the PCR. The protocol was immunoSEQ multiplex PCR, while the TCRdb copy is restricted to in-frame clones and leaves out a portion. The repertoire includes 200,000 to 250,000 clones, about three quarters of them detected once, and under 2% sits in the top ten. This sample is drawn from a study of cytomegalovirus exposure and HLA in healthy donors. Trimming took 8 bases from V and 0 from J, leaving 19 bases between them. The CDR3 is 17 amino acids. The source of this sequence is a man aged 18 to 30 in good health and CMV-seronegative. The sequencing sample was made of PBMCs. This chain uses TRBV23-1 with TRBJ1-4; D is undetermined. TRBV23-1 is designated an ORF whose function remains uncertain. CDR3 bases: TGCGCCAGCGGAGCCTCCCTAACACGACCAACTAATGAAAAACTGTTTTTT. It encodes CASGASLTRPTNEKLFF.